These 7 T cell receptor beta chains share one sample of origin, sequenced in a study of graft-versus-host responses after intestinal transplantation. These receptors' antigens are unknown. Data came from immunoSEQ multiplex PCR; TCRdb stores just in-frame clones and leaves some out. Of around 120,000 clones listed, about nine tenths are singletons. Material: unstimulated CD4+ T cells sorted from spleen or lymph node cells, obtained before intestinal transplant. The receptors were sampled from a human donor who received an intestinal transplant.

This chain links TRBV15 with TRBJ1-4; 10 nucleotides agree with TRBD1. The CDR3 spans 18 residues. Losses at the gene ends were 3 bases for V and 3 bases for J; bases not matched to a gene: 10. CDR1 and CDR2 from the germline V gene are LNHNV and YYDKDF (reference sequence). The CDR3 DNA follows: TGTGCCACCAGCAGCCGACAGGGGGCGGGGGTAGCTAATGAAAAACTGTTTTTT. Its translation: CATSSRQGAGVANEKLFF.

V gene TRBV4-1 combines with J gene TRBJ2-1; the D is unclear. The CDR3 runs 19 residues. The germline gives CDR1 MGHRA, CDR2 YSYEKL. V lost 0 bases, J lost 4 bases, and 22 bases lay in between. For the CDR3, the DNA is TGCGCCAGCAGCCAAGATTCCTACCTATTGCGGCGACTTTACAATGAGCAGTTCTTC. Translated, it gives CASSQDSYLLRRLYNEQFF.

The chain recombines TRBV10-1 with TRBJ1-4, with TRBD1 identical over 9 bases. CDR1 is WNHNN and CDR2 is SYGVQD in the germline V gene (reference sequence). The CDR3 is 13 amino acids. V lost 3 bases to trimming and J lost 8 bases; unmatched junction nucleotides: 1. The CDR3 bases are TGCGCCAGCAGTGAAGGGACAGGGGAAAAACTGTTTTTT. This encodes CASSEGTGEKLFF.

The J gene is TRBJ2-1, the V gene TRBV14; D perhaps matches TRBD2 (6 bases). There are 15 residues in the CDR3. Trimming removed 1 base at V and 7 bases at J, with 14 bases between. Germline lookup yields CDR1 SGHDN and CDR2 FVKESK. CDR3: CASSQVGAGKNEQFF. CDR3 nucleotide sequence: TGTGCCAGCAGCCAAGTGGGCGCGGGGAAGAATGAGCAGTTCTTC.

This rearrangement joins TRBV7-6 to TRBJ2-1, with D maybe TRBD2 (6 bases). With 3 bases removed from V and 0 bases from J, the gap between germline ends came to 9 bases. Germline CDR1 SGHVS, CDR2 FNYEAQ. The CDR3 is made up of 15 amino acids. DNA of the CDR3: TGTGCCAGCAGCTTCGGGGGTCTCTCCTACAATGAGCAGTTCTTC. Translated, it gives CASSFGGLSYNEQFF.

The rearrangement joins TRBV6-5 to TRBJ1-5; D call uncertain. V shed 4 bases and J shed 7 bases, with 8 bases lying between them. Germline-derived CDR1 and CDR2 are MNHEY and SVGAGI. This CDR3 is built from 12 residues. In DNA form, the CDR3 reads TGTGCCAGCAGTTCCCCCCGGCAGCCCCAGCATTTT. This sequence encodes CASSSPRQPQHF.

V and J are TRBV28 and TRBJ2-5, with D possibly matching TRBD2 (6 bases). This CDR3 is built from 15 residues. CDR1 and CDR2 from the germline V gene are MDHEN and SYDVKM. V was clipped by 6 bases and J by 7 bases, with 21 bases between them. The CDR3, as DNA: TGTGCCAGCAGCTACGGGCACGGGTTGGGAGGGACCCAGTACTTC. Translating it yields CASSYGHGLGGTQYF. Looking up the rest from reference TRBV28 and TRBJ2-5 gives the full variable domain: DVKVTQSSRYLVKRTGEKVFLECVQDMDHENMFWYRQDPGLGLRLIYFSYDVKMKEKGDIPEGYSVSREKKERFSLILESASTNQTSMYLCASSYGHGLGGTQYFGPGTRLLVL.